This T cell receptor (beta chain) was documented in a study of PD-L1 blockade in urothelial cancer. Across the study: Bladder-origin urothelial cancer in males covered most of the roughly 29 patients. Samples of blood were analyzed 3 weeks (second dose) and 6 weeks after treatment start. Blood-derived samples held a median approximately 140,000 T cells.

Trimming took 3 bases from V and 4 from J, leaving 12 bases between them. The germline V gene has CDR1 LGHNA and CDR2 YNFKEQ. This CDR3 is 15 amino acids long. The assay was immunoSEQ multiplex PCR, and TCRdb's table has in-frame clones only and misses some. The sample lists around 40,000 clones, 86% occurring once. Sample time point: peripheral blood 6 weeks after treatment start. Peripheral blood mononuclear cells were collected from every patient before and during treatment, yielding between 1 and 8 samples per patient. The receptor comes from a man between 60 and 70 years old with urothelial cancer. This chain joins TRBV4-2 and TRBJ1-4, with a possible D match to TRBD1 (6 bases). The sequencing used PBMCs, collected around atezolizumab (anti-PD-L1) treatment. CDR3 nucleotides: TGTGCCAGCAGCCAGCCCCAGGGGAGTAATGAAAAACTGTTTTTT. This encodes CASSQPQGSNEKLFF.